The TCR beta chain described here comes from a study of blood T cell repertoires in COVID-19. TCRdb's copy holds only in-frame clones and misses some; the assay was immunoSEQ multiplex PCR. There are 200,000 or so clones in the sample; 65% to 85% occur only once, and about 7.2% lies in the top ten. Participant-reported clinical history was the basis for cohort assignment. Trimming removed 8 bases from V and 5 bases from J, with 13 bases in between. Per the germline V gene, CDR1 is MRHNA and CDR2 is SNTAGT. The CDR3 consists of 13 residues. The V and J genes are TRBV6-4 and TRBJ1-5, with D tentatively TRBD1 (5 bases). The source of this sequence is a woman aged 40 to 50 with acute COVID-19. The sequenced sample was PBMCs or T cells enriched from blood (not recorded which). The DNA of the CDR3 is TGTGCCAGCTCCAGGGAGGAGGATCAGCCCCAGCATTTT. Protein: CASSREEDQPQHF.